Shown below are 21 T cell receptor beta chains from a single sample sequenced in a study of blood T cell repertoires in COVID-19. Produced via immunoSEQ multiplex PCR; TCRdb's table is partial and in-frame only. The sample has under 250,000 clones; approximately 88% are singletons. Sequencing used PBMCs or T cells enriched from blood (not recorded which). Every receptor here comes from a woman in her thirties with acute COVID-19.

The chain has TRBV7-2 and TRBJ2-7, with 8 bases matching TRBD1. From germline, CDR1 is SGHTA and CDR2 FQGNSA. This CDR3 comprises 15 residues. The ends lost 5 bases at V and 5 bases at J; junction bases unmatched: 11. The CDR3 DNA reads as TGTGCCAGCAGCCCTCGGCAGGGGGCGATGAACGAGCAGTACTTC. This codes for CASSPRQGAMNEQYF.

The rearrangement joins TRBV3-1 (or the pseudogene TRBV3-2) to TRBJ2-5; 8 bases are a match to TRBD2. Germline trimming cut 2 bases from V and 7 bases from J; bases unmatched to any gene: 12. Germline loops: CDR1 LGHDT, CDR2 YNNKEL (reference sequence). The CDR3 extends over 16 amino acids. The CDR3, as DNA: TGTGCCAGCAGCCAAACATCACTAGCGGTATTCCTGACCCAGTACTTC. Translating gives CASSQTSLAVFLTQYF.

V usage is TRBV6-2 or TRBV6-3 and J usage is TRBJ1-5, with D perhaps TRBD1 (6 bases). V shed 0 bases and J shed 4 bases, with 16 bases lying between them. The V gene's germline CDR1 is MNHEY and CDR2 SVGEGT. The CDR3 extends over 17 amino acids. CDR3 sequence reads: CASSYSQYRAPNQPQHF. The CDR3 DNA reads as TGTGCCAGCAGTTACTCGCAGTACAGGGCGCCAAATCAGCCCCAGCATTTT.

The chain joins TRBV5-1 to TRBJ1-4; 7 bases match TRBD1. V lost 1 base to trimming and J lost 0 bases; unmatched junction nucleotides: 3. The germline V gene has CDR1 SGHRS and CDR2 YFSETQ. This CDR3 region has 16 residues. This chain's CDR3 is CASSLTGEATNEKLFF. DNA of the CDR3: TGCGCCAGCAGCTTGACAGGGGAGGCAACTAATGAAAAACTGTTTTTT.

The J gene is TRBJ2-1, the V gene TRBV7-9; 9 nucleotides agree with TRBD1. Unmatched junction bases numbered 12, after V lost 3 bases and J lost 0 bases. CDR3 length: 19 amino acids. Looked up from germline, CDR1 is SEHNR and CDR2 is FQNEAQ (reference sequence). Here the CDR3 DNA reads TGTGCCAGCAGCTTCTCCCGGGACAGGGTCGAGAGCTCCTACAATGAGCAGTTCTTC. Translation gives CASSFSRDRVESSYNEQFF.

This clone is a singleton in its sample. The chain uses TRBV5-1 and TRBJ1-4; 8 bases agree with TRBD1. V was clipped by 4 bases and J by 0 bases; unmatched bases: 8. CDR1 is SGHRS and CDR2 is YFSETQ in the germline V gene. The CDR3 covers 17 residues. Here the CDR3 reads CASSDRGTASTNEKLFF. The DNA of the CDR3 is TGCGCCAGCAGCGACAGGGGAACAGCCTCAACTAATGAAAAACTGTTTTTT.

The chain combines TRBV7-8 with TRBJ1-1; unclear D gene. Germline values: CDR1 SGHVS, CDR2 FQNEAQ. The CDR3 is 12 residues long. V was shortened by 4 bases and J by 8 bases, with 11 bases between the two germline ends. The CDR3 here is CASSSGRREAFF. CDR3 coding DNA: TGTGCCAGCAGCTCTGGACGGAGGGAAGCTTTCTTT.

The chain links TRBV15 to TRBJ2-1; D is ambiguous. The CDR3 sequence is 14 residues long. The V end was cut by 5 bases, the J end by 1 base, with 9 bases between. Germline CDR1 is LNHNV and CDR2 is YYDKDF (reference sequence). CDR3 DNA sequence: TGTGCCACCAGCTTTCAGCGATCCTACAATGAGCAGTTCTTC. This sequence encodes CATSFQRSYNEQFF.

The chain employs TRBV6-5 and TRBJ1-2; the D is unclear. V shed 2 bases and J shed 0 bases, with 10 bases lying between them. CDR1 is MNHEY and CDR2 is SVGAGI in the germline V gene. The CDR3 runs to 15 residues. In DNA form, the CDR3 reads TGTGCCAGCAGTTACGCATTTTCGGCTAACTATGGCTACACCTTC. This sequence encodes CASSYAFSANYGYTF.

This chain connects TRBV3-1 (or the pseudogene TRBV3-2) to TRBJ2-2, with 13 bases that match TRBD2. The CDR3 contains 16 residues. The V and J ends lost 3 bases and 7 bases, in that order; junction bases with no gene match: 5. Germline V lookup: CDR1 LGHDT, CDR2 YNNKEL (reference sequence). The CDR3 sequence: CASSHELAGGIGELFF. DNA of the CDR3: TGTGCCAGCAGCCACGAACTAGCGGGGGGGATCGGGGAGCTGTTTTTT.

The chain is built from TRBV27 and TRBJ1-2, with D perhaps TRBD1 (6 bases). V lost 6 bases and J 8 bases, leaving 16 bases between the germline ends. CDR1 MNHEY and CDR2 SMNVEV come from the germline V gene (reference sequence). This CDR3 has 13 residues. The CDR3 loop is CASSPAGGAGYTF. The CDR3 DNA reads TGTGCCAGCAGCCCCGCGGGGGGGGCCGGCTACACCTTC.

V usage is TRBV19 and J usage is TRBJ2-2; 9 bases align to TRBD2. Germline-derived CDR1 and CDR2 are LNHDA and SQIVND (reference sequence). The trim removed 5 bases at V and 0 bases at J, leaving 4 bases unmatched. The CDR3 spans 16 residues. CDR3 sequence (DNA): TGTGCCAGTAGTCGAAGACTAGCGGCGAACACCGGGGAGCTGTTTTTT. Its translation: CASSRRLAANTGELFF.

The J gene is TRBJ1-4, the V gene TRBV11-2; tentative D call: TRBD1 (5 bases). Trimming left V 4 bases short and J 7 bases short, with 16 bases between. This CDR3 is built from 15 residues. From germline, CDR1 is SGHAT and CDR2 FQNNGV. CDR3 coding DNA: TGTGCCAGCAGCTCTAGGCAGGGCTTCAGTGAAAAACTGTTTTTT. Encoded protein: CASSSRQGFSEKLFF.

The rearrangement joins TRBV12-3 or TRBV12-4 to TRBJ2-5, with D hard to call. The ends were cut back, 6 bases at V and 5 bases at J, with 10 bases in the middle. The CDR3 has 12 amino acids. CDR3 protein: CASSYPRETQYF. Written as DNA, the CDR3 is TGTGCCAGCAGCTACCCCCGGGAGACCCAGTACTTC.

The table lists this clone with a count of one. The chain employs TRBV18 and TRBJ2-3; D is undetermined. V lost 0 bases to trimming and J lost 9 bases, with 13 bases between them. This CDR3 is built from 14 residues. CDR1 KGHSH and CDR2 LQKENI come from the germline V gene. CDR3 residues: CASSPPWLLRTQYF. The CDR3 nucleotides read TGTGCCAGCTCACCACCGTGGCTTCTGAGGACGCAGTATTTT.

V gene TRBV11-2 combines with J gene TRBJ1-6; D unresolved. This CDR3 is 12 amino acids long. Trimming shortened V by 5 bases and J by 3 bases, and 2 bases separated the two germline ends. CDR1 and CDR2 from the germline V gene are SGHAT and FQNNGV. The CDR3 loop is CASSLYNSPLHF. The CDR3 DNA reads TGTGCCAGCAGCCTCTATAATTCACCCCTCCACTTT.

Here the CDR3 reads CASSSSGTGYRTF. As DNA, the CDR3 is TGTGCCAGCAGTTCCTCCGGGACAGGCTACCGTACCTTC. The chain combines TRBV27 with TRBJ1-2; 8 bases map to TRBD1. The J segment lost 14 bases and the V segment lost 4 bases, leaving 12 bases of the junction unmatched. The CDR3 is 13 residues long. From germline, CDR1 is MNHEY and CDR2 SMNVEV (reference sequence).

In this sample, this clone turned up once. CDR3 amino acids: CASRLTGEHGELFF. The CDR3 DNA sequence: TGTGCCAGCAGATTGACAGGGGAGCACGGGGAGCTGTTTTTT. The gene calls are TRBV7-9 and TRBJ2-2; 8 bases are shared with TRBD1. The length of the CDR3 is 14 residues. Germline V CDR1 and CDR2: SEHNR, FQNEAQ (reference sequence). Trimming at V came to 6 bases and at J to 7 bases, leaving 7 bases not matched to a gene.

The rearrangement links TRBV11-2 to TRBJ1-6, with TRBD1 as a possible D gene (6 bases). V lost 3 bases, J lost 5 bases, and 14 bases lay in between. The CDR3 contains 16 residues. Germline V gene lookup returns CDR1 SGHAT and CDR2 FQNNGV. CDR3 region: CASSFSGQLNNSPLHF. CDR3 coding DNA: TGTGCCAGCAGCTTCTCCGGACAGCTCAATAATTCACCCCTCCACTTT.

This clone has a single count. The genes are TRBV11-2 and TRBJ2-3; tentative D call: TRBD2 (7 bases). Trimming pared 5 bases from V and 6 bases from J, leaving 21 bases between. Germline CDR1 and CDR2: SGHAT and FQNNGV. There are 16 residues in the CDR3. The CDR3 DNA is TGTGCCAGCAGCCCCCAGGAGGGGGGGGGCCGGGATACGCAGTATTTT. Translating gives CASSPQEGGGRDTQYF.

The chain is built from TRBV5-4 and TRBJ2-7, with TRBD1 identical over 7 bases. The CDR3 totals 15 residues. The J segment lost 3 bases and the V segment lost 4 bases, leaving 10 bases of the junction unmatched. In germline, CDR1 is SGHNT, CDR2 YYREEE (reference sequence). DNA for the CDR3: TGTGCCAGCAGCGCACCTGGACAGGAAAACTACGAGCAGTACTTC. It encodes CASSAPGQENYEQYF.